The 16 T cell receptor beta chains presented below share a single source sample, sequenced in a study of shared clonotypes between healthy human individuals. Using immunoSEQ multiplex PCR, the repertoire was profiled, and TCRdb retains in-frame clones only, with some absent. The data contain about 710,000 clones, around 78% of them singletons. Sequencing used memory CD4+ T cells sorted from blood. The subset is: CD45RA-negative fraction. The receptors shown here come from a woman in her 30s in good health.

The chain combines TRBV2 with TRBJ2-3; D gene ambiguous. The V end was cut by 6 bases, the J end by 4 bases, with 17 bases between. From germline, CDR1 is SNHLY and CDR2 FYNNEI. The CDR3 consists of 15 residues. CDR3 nucleotides: TGTGCCAGCAGCCCGACACGAGGAGATGCAGATACGCAGTATTTT. It specifies CASSPTRGDADTQYF. Filled out from reference TRBV2 and TRBJ2-3, the complete variable domain reads EPEVTQTPSHQVTQMGQEVILRCVPISNHLYFYWYRQILGQKVEFLVSFYNNEISEKSEIFDDQFSVERPDGSNFTLKIRSTKLEDSAMYFCASSPTRGDADTQYFGPGTRLTVL.

This chain joins TRBV19 and TRBJ2-3; 7 positions agree with TRBD1. Germline CDR1 is LNHDA and CDR2 is SQIVND (reference sequence). J was trimmed by 2 bases and V by 5 bases; bases with no gene match: 4. The CDR3 runs to 14 residues. CDR3 residues: CASSGGQTTDTQYF. CDR3 DNA sequence: TGTGCCAGTAGTGGGGGACAGACCACAGATACGCAGTATTTT. The variable domain in full, completed from reference TRBV19 and TRBJ2-3, reads DGGITQSPKYLFRKEGQNVTLSCEQNLNHDAMYWYRQDPGQGLRLIYYSQIVNDFQKGDIAEGYSVSREKKESFPLTVTSAQKNPTAFYLCASSGGQTTDTQYFGPGTRLTVL.

The J gene is TRBJ1-2, the V gene TRBV19; unclear D gene. Germline CDR1 LNHDA, CDR2 SQIVND (reference sequence). This CDR3 spans 15 amino acids. V dropped 10 bases and J dropped 3 bases, with 21 bases sitting between them. CDR3 residues: CATHPRSAPDYGYTF. Here the CDR3 DNA reads TGTGCCACTCATCCGAGGTCAGCGCCCGACTATGGCTACACCTTC.

V gene TRBV7-2 combines with J gene TRBJ2-1; TRBD2 is a possible D gene (7 bases). CDR1 and CDR2 (germline): SGHTA, FQGNSA. With 2 bases removed from V and 10 bases from J, the gap between germline ends came to 18 bases. CDR3 size: 15 residues. The CDR3 loop reads CASSLMLGGLAEQFF. CDR3 in DNA: TGTGCCAGCAGCTTAATGCTCGGGGGGCTAGCCGAGCAGTTCTTC.

This rearrangement joins TRBV19 to TRBJ2-7; D is unresolved. Germline V lookup: CDR1 LNHDA, CDR2 SQIVND (reference sequence). The CDR3 has 15 residues. Trimming stripped 1 base from V and 0 bases from J, with 10 bases between. DNA for the CDR3: TGTGCCAGTAGTATAGGTCCCAGTATCTCCTACGAGCAGTACTTC. It translates to CASSIGPSISYEQYF.

This rearrangement joins TRBV10-2 to TRBJ2-3; TRBD2 aligns across 9 bases. The junction had 4 bases not matched to a gene; V was cut back by 1 base and J by 8 bases. Looked up from germline, CDR1 is WSHSY and CDR2 is SAAADI. The CDR3 covers 14 residues. Here the CDR3 DNA reads TGCGCCAGCAGTGAGTTTGCGGGAGGGGGTACGCAGTATTTT. Amino acids: CASSEFAGGGTQYF.

This chain joins TRBV18 and TRBJ2-7; D possibly corresponds to TRBD2 (6 bases). This CDR3 comprises 14 residues. CDR1 is KGHSH and CDR2 is LQKENI in the germline V gene. Trimming removed 1 base at V and 2 bases at J, with 9 bases between. The CDR3 region is CASSPRTTTYEQYF. DNA of the CDR3: TGTGCCAGCTCACCACGGACTACGACCTACGAGCAGTACTTC.

The rearrangement links TRBV5-4 to TRBJ2-1, with D perhaps TRBD2 (5 bases). V was shortened by 4 bases and J by 0 bases, with 14 bases between the two germline ends. CDR1 is SGHNT and CDR2 is YYREEE in the germline V gene (reference sequence). The CDR3 sequence is 16 residues long. CDR3 DNA: TGTGCCAGCAGCAGGAGTAGCGCTAGCTCCTACAATGAGCAGTTCTTC. Amino acids: CASSRSSASSYNEQFF.

This chain joins TRBV4-1 and TRBJ2-7; D is perhaps TRBD2 (5 bases). V gave up 2 bases and J gave up 7 bases, with 12 bases separating them. The CDR3 spans 13 residues. The V gene's germline CDR1 is MGHRA and CDR2 YSYEKL. CDR3 amino acids: CASSQLAGGEQYF. The DNA of the CDR3 is TGCGCCAGCAGCCAACTAGCTGGTGGGGAGCAGTACTTC.

A word on this clone: Other DNA sequences from this sample encode an identical CDR3 as well. V usage is TRBV6-1 and J usage is TRBJ1-5; D gene uncertain. V lost 2 bases and J lost 0, with 8 bases in between. CDR3 size: 15 residues. Germline V CDR1 and CDR2: MNHNS, SASEGT. The CDR3: CASSESQLSNQPQHF. CDR3 nucleotides: TGTGCCAGCAGTGAAAGTCAGCTTAGCAATCAGCCCCAGCATTTT.

V and J are TRBV10-3 and TRBJ2-3, with D unresolved. CDR3 length: 14 amino acids. V lost 7 bases, J lost 0 bases, and 11 bases lay in between. Looked up from germline, CDR1 is ENHRY and CDR2 is SYGVKD. CDR3 nucleotide sequence: TGTGCCATCAAAGAAGCCCATAGCACAGATACGCAGTATTTT. It encodes CAIKEAHSTDTQYF.

The chain is built from TRBV19 and TRBJ2-2, with a weak D call TRBD1 (5 bases). The CDR3 is 14 residues long. CDR1 and CDR2 from the germline V gene are LNHDA and SQIVND (reference sequence). The V and J ends lost 3 bases and 1 base respectively, with 6 bases between them. CDR3 DNA: TGTGCCAGTAGTATGACAGAGAACACCGGGGAGCTGTTTTTT. Translating gives CASSMTENTGELFF.

About this clone itself: One junction end does not reproduce the germline sequence, and a read error may be involved. The chain has TRBV28 and TRBJ2-3; tentatively, D is TRBD1 (5 bases). Germline lookup yields CDR1 MDHEN and CDR2 SYDVKM. This CDR3 comprises 15 residues. CDR3 sequence (DNA): TGTGCCAGCAGTTTTTACGGCCATGCCACAGGTACGCAGTATTTT. It specifies CASSFYGHATGTQYF.

The chain carries TRBV30 and TRBJ1-5; tentative D call: TRBD1 (5 bases). CDR1 is GTSNPN and CDR2 is SVGIG in the germline V gene (reference sequence). This CDR3 spans 13 amino acids. V lost 3 bases to trimming and J lost 8 bases, with 14 bases between them. The CDR3 protein is CAWRVPGGEPQHF. CDR3 bases: TGTGCCTGGAGGGTCCCGGGGGGGGAGCCCCAGCATTTT.

The rearrangement joins TRBV25-1 to TRBJ2-7; 8 positions agree with TRBD1. The ends lost 4 bases at V and 3 bases at J; junction bases unmatched: 14. CDR1 is MGHDK, CDR2 SYGVNS, per germline. This CDR3 has 17 residues. The CDR3 coding sequence is TGTGCCAGCAGTGCCATAGAACCGGGACAGGTTTTCTACGAGCAGTACTTC. Its protein is CASSAIEPGQVFYEQYF.

The J gene is TRBJ1-5, the V gene TRBV14; D gene ambiguous. CDR3 size: 13 residues. Trimming took 1 base from V and 9 from J, leaving 10 bases between them. Per germline, CDR1 SGHDN and CDR2 FVKESK. The CDR3 bases are TGTGCCAGCAGCCAAGTGGGCACGGGGCCCCAGCATTTT. Translated, it gives CASSQVGTGPQHF.